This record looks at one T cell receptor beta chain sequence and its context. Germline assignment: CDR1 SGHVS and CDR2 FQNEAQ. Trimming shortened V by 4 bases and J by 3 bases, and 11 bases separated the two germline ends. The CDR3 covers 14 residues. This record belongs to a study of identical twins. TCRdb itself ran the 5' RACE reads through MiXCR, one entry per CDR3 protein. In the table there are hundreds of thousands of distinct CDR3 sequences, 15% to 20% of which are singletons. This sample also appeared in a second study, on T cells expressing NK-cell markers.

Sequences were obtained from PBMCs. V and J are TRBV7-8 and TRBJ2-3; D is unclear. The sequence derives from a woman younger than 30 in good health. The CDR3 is CASSSQRRTDTQYF. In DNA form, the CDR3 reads TGTGCCAGCAGCTCCCAGAGGCGGACAGATACGCAGTATTTT.